The T cell receptor beta chain described here comes from a study of T cells in Graves' hyperthyroidism and ophthalmopathy (dated by TCRdb to between 2018 and 2021). Broadly, across the study: Peripheral blood samples were taken at the time of initial diagnosis, prior to any treatment. To identify distinguishing TCR V-J signatures, a discovery cohort of 100 or so patients was used, comprising under 45 with Graves' ophthalmopathy and 57 with stable Graves' hyperthyroidism. An independent validation cohort of around 19 hyperthyroidism patients and roughly 16 patients who later progressed to ophthalmopathy tested prospective prediction of ophthalmopathy. The 100 or so discovery patients were divided at random into training and test sets in a 7:3 ratio. In addition, the study compared T-cell repertoires in thyroid tissue and in blood from about 6 Graves' hyperthyroidism patients. After sampling, hyperthyroidism patients received methimazole starting at 30 mg daily, and ophthalmopathy patients received high-dose intravenous methylprednisolone. The paper reports TCR Vbeta CDR3 sequencing of roughly 140 peripheral blood samples: some 41 ophthalmopathy, 70 to 85 hyperthyroidism and approximately 17 progressor patients.

Findings and caveats that apply to the study as a whole: In validation, the model predicted progression to ophthalmopathy a median of 6.5 months before onset, with about 71% sensitivity and roughly 73% specificity. Most expanded thyroid clonotypes (frequency above 0.001) were also detected in blood, suggesting blood repertoires may reflect thyroid immune responses. Sample size was not statistically predetermined, and blinding of investigators to group allocation was not performed. Ophthalmopathy was separated from stable hyperthyroidism by a 13 V-J signature model, with over 85% sensitivity and around 81% specificity obtained in cross-validation and 80%/75% obtained in testing.

Regarding this clonotype: Which antigen it targets is not known. There are no base qualities to consult, and no much larger clone falls within one base.

Amplification of TCR beta CDR3 regions was carried out from RNA transcripts. The TCR CDR3 was subjected to a first round of RT-PCR using the HTBI primer set and the Qiagen OneStep RT-PCR kit. The libraries were constructed in a second round of multiplex PCR and then size-selected and purified. The libraries were sequenced on an Illumina HiSeq2000 using paired-end 100 bp reads. Per the authors' processing: SOAPnuke was used to process the raw data, removing reads that contained adapters or uncalled bases, had a mean Phred below 15, or lacked an exact match to the constant primer or identifier. High-quality paired reads were merged using COPE v1.2.5, and each unique nucleotide sequence was defined as a clonotype. MiTCR v1.1 was used to align the clonotypes against IMGT TRBV, TRBD and TRBJ reference segments. Only V-J combinations with frequency above 0.0001, covering about 99% of repertoires, were analysed. A TCS score was defined as the ratio of F50 (clonal expansion) to E x V (chaos), with BLOSUM62-based TCRdist applied between CDR3 peptides within each V-J. Welch's t-statistics and random forest reduced around 510 V-J features to roughly 13, which were used in a naive Bayes classifier (R e1071). The public reads were quality trimmed at Q25 with fastp and then assembled into clones with MiXCR by TCRdb, keeping productive beta chains. Entries are consolidated by CDR3 protein sequence, retaining the most common genes and DNA. TCRdb, rather than the study authors, made the V and J calls. Within this sample are roughly 280,000 distinct CDR3 sequences, with 20% to 25% of them counted one time only. Of the sample, over 55% is held by the ten largest clones.

Ophthalmopathy patients had moderately to severely active disease, with a Clinical Activity Score of 3 or more, a NOSPECS grade of 4 or more, and a disease duration of less than 3 months. Patients with uncontrolled infections, other autoimmune diseases, pregnancy or lactation were excluded. Diagnoses were based on clinical symptoms, serum thyroxine and TRAb, thyroid ultrasound and orbital computed tomography. PBMCs were separated from around 9.1 ml of fresh peripheral blood using Ficoll-Paque density gradient centrifugation. Total RNA was extracted with Trizol reagent, and quality was checked on an Agilent 2100 Bioanalyzer. The CDR3 starts with the cysteine, ends with the phenylalanine, and has 16 residues. This entry keeps only the CDR3 DNA: 48 bases, framed from base 1. Clipping removes 5 bases from V and 7 bases from J, with 13 as the unmatched junction base count. CDR1 and CDR2 were assigned from the germline V gene as MDHEN and SYDVKM.

The sample comprised blood. The sequence joins TRBV28 to TRBJ2-2, with 7 central nucleotides matching TRBD2. This TCR was sampled from a man aged 25-45 years with Graves' ophthalmopathy. The nucleotides read TGTGCCAGCAGTCTCCTCCGTCAGGGCGGGAGCGGGGAGCTGTTTTTT. Translated, it reads CASSLLRQGGSGELFF.